These 3 T cell receptor beta chains were sequenced from one sample in a study of shared clonotypes between healthy human individuals. This table comes from immunoSEQ multiplex PCR, and its TCRdb copy is limited to in-frame clones, with some not included. The sample holds roughly 2.5 million clones, 85% to 95% seen once. Sequencing used naive CD4+ T cells sorted from blood. The subset here: CD45RA+ positively selected. The receptors here all came from a young man in good health.

With regard to this clone: The sample holds other DNA sequences that translate to the same CDR3. The chain uses TRBV19 and TRBJ1-5; maybe TRBD1 (5 bases). CDR3 length: 15 amino acids. The germline CDR1 and CDR2 sequences are LNHDA and SQIVND (reference sequence). Trimming left V 3 bases short and J 4 bases short, with 13 bases between. CDR3 coding DNA: TGTGCCAGTAGTATGGGACCTGGGGCGAATCAGCCCCAGCATTTT. This sequence encodes CASSMGPGANQPQHF.

The V call is TRBV5-1, the J call TRBJ2-1; perhaps TRBD1 as D (5 bases). Per the germline V gene, CDR1 is SGHRS and CDR2 is YFSETQ. Trimming stripped 4 bases from V and 14 bases from J, with 16 bases between. The CDR3 runs to 12 residues. CDR3 in DNA: TGCGCCAGCAGCGGTGGACAAAAGCCCGAGTTCTTC. Protein sequence: CASSGGQKPEFF.

A few counts support this clone. In the same sample, other DNA sequences code for this CDR3. This chain connects TRBV27 to TRBJ1-1, with 7 nucleotides matching TRBD1. CDR1 and CDR2 (germline): MNHEY, SMNVEV (reference sequence). CDR3 size: 14 residues. V was clipped by 5 bases and J by 0 bases; unmatched bases: 3. The CDR3 sequence: CASSPGQLNTEAFF. The CDR3, as DNA: TGTGCCAGCAGTCCGGGACAGTTGAACACTGAAGCTTTCTTT.